These 15 T cell receptor beta chains were all obtained from the same sample, sequenced in a study of blood T cell repertoires in COVID-19. Repertoires were generated with immunoSEQ multiplex PCR, while TCRdb's copy carries only in-frame clones and drops some. The sample lists around 300,000 clones; 88% were seen once. Sequencing was done on a sample of PBMCs or T cells enriched from blood (not recorded which). The receptors were sampled from a woman aged 50 to 65 who had recovered from COVID-19.

The gene calls are TRBV5-1 and TRBJ1-1, with 9 bases that match TRBD1. CDR1 is SGHRS, CDR2 YFSETQ, per germline. The CDR3 is 16 residues long. Germline trimming cut 3 bases from V and 4 bases from J; bases unmatched to any gene: 10. CDR3 residues: CASSWGQGVMVTEAFF. CDR3 nucleotide sequence: TGCGCCAGCAGCTGGGGACAGGGAGTAATGGTCACTGAAGCTTTCTTT. The full variable domain, in which reference TRBV5-1 and TRBJ1-1 provide the parts outside the CDR3, is KAGVTQTPRYLIKTRGQQVTLSCSPISGHRSVSWYQQTPGQGLQFLFEYFSETQRNKGNFPGRFSGRQFSNSRSEMNVSTLELGDSALYLCASSWGQGVMVTEAFFGQGTRLTVV.

The gene calls are TRBV5-1 and TRBJ2-5; possible D gene TRBD2, 5 bases. Trimming stripped 0 bases from V and 2 bases from J, with 14 bases between. Germline CDR1 reads SGHRS; CDR2 reads YFSETQ. This CDR3 has 16 amino acids. CDR3 amino acids: CASSLGRGLAQETQYF. DNA of the CDR3: TGCGCCAGCAGCTTGGGTCGGGGATTGGCTCAAGAGACCCAGTACTTC.

This clone was seen just once. This chain links TRBV9 with TRBJ2-2; 8 bases are shared with TRBD1. This CDR3 is built from 15 residues. The germline gives CDR1 SGDLS, CDR2 YYNGEE. Trimming at V came to 3 bases and at J to 1 base, leaving 2 bases not matched to a gene. Here the CDR3 DNA reads TGTGCCAGCAGCGCCGGGACAGGGAACACCGGGGAGCTGTTTTTT. Residues: CASSAGTGNTGELFF.

J is TRBJ2-1 and V is TRBV6-2 or TRBV6-3; a weak D match, TRBD2 (5 bases). The germline V and J ends were trimmed by 0 bases and 5 bases, with 11 bases remaining between them. This CDR3 has 15 amino acids. Germline values: CDR1 MNHEY, CDR2 SVGEGT. CDR3 residues: CASSYSRASDNEQFF. In DNA, the CDR3 is TGTGCCAGCAGTTACTCGAGGGCCTCAGACAATGAGCAGTTCTTC.

The chain links TRBV6-5 to TRBJ2-7, with 7 nucleotides matching TRBD1. This CDR3 region has 16 residues. The germline V gene has CDR1 MNHEY and CDR2 SVGAGI. Germline trimming cut 0 bases from V and 3 bases from J; bases unmatched to any gene: 8. The CDR3 DNA sequence: TGTGCCAGCAGTTACTCGCTGACAGGGAAAGACTACGAGCAGTACTTC. Its protein product is CASSYSLTGKDYEQYF.

This rearrangement joins TRBV9 to TRBJ2-3; 8 nucleotides line up with TRBD2. From germline, CDR1 is SGDLS and CDR2 YYNGEE. The CDR3 runs to 16 residues. The V segment lost 0 bases and the J segment 7 bases; nucleotides outside the gene matches: 10. CDR3 residues: CASSVEGSGKGNTQYF. The CDR3, as DNA: TGTGCCAGCAGCGTAGAGGGTAGCGGGAAAGGAAATACGCAGTATTTT.

J is TRBJ2-4 and V is TRBV27, with 9 nucleotides matching TRBD2. Trimming cost V 5 bases and J 6 bases; bases outside gene matches: 8. CDR1 and CDR2 (germline): MNHEY, SMNVEV (reference sequence). This CDR3 comprises 15 residues. CDR3 sequence reads: CASSPQSGRRNIQYF. CDR3 DNA: TGTGCCAGCAGTCCCCAGAGCGGGAGGAGAAACATTCAGTACTTC.

The sample holds one count of this clone. The rearrangement links TRBV2 to TRBJ1-2, with a possible D match to TRBD1 (5 bases). V shed 2 bases and J shed 8 bases, with 12 bases lying between them. Germline V lookup: CDR1 SNHLY, CDR2 FYNNEI. The CDR3 spans 13 residues. DNA of the CDR3: TGTGCCAGCAGTGAACCAGGGTCTCAAGGCTACACCTTC. Translating gives CASSEPGSQGYTF. Based on the CDR3 plus reference TRBV2 and TRBJ1-2, the full variable domain is EPEVTQTPSHQVTQMGQEVILRCVPISNHLYFYWYRQILGQKVEFLVSFYNNEISEKSEIFDDQFSVERPDGSNFTLKIRSTKLEDSAMYFCASSEPGSQGYTFGSGTRLTVV.

The chain joins TRBV15 to TRBJ2-7; TRBD2 is a possible D gene (6 bases). The V gene's germline CDR1 is LNHNV and CDR2 YYDKDF (reference sequence). The CDR3 loop spans 16 amino acids. V was cut by 0 bases and J by 0 bases, with 12 bases left in between. The CDR3 nucleotides read TGTGCCACCAGCAGAGATCTCGCGGGAAGCTCCTACGAGCAGTACTTC. Residues: CATSRDLAGSSYEQYF. The variable domain in full, with the rest retrieved from reference TRBV15 and TRBJ2-7, is DAMVIQNPRYQVTQFGKPVTLSCSQTLNHNVMYWYQQKSSQAPKLLFHYYDKDFNNEADTPDNFQSRRPNTSFCFLDIRSPGLGDTAMYLCATSRDLAGSSYEQYFGPGTRLTVT.

This clone turned up a few times. The rearrangement uses TRBV30 and TRBJ1-1, with 7 positions matching TRBD1. The V and J ends lost 0 bases and 7 bases, in that order; junction bases with no gene match: 5. The CDR3 length is 13 residues. Germline V CDR1 and CDR2: GTSNPN, SVGIG (reference sequence). Here the CDR3 DNA reads TGTGCCTGGAGTGTGTCAGGGGGTTATGAAGCTTTCTTT. It translates to CAWSVSGGYEAFF. Based on the CDR3 plus reference TRBV30 and TRBJ1-1, the full variable domain is SQTIHQWPATLVQPVGSPLSLECTVEGTSNPNLYWYRQAAGRGLQLLFYSVGIGQISSEVPQNLSASRPQDRQFILSSKKLLLSDSGFYLCAWSVSGGYEAFFGQGTRLTVV.

The V and J genes are TRBV7-2 and TRBJ1-5; TRBD1 agrees at 12 bases. Germline V gene lookup returns CDR1 SGHTA and CDR2 FQGNSA. Germline trimming cut 5 bases from V and 1 base from J; bases unmatched to any gene: 12. The CDR3 totals 19 residues. CDR3 residues: CASSPNTGTGGVSNQPQHF. CDR3 bases: TGTGCCAGCAGCCCTAATACCGGGACAGGGGGCGTAAGCAATCAGCCCCAGCATTTT.

The chain employs TRBV27 and TRBJ1-5, with 7 bases identical to TRBD1. This CDR3 region has 16 residues. Germline-derived CDR1 and CDR2 are MNHEY and SMNVEV (reference sequence). V shed 8 bases, J shed 0 bases, and the junction held 10 bases outside the gene matches. The CDR3 bases are TGTGCCAGCGCCGAGACAGGGAAATATAGCAATCAGCCCCAGCATTTT. Protein sequence: CASAETGKYSNQPQHF.

This rearrangement joins TRBV19 to TRBJ1-6, with D perhaps TRBD1 (5 bases). This CDR3 region has 15 residues. CDR1 LNHDA and CDR2 SQIVND come from the germline V gene (reference sequence). Trimming took off 5 bases at V and 6 bases at J, with 14 bases between the two ends. The CDR3 spells CASSSRGRANSPLHF. Written as DNA, the CDR3 is TGTGCCAGTAGTTCCCGCGGCAGGGCTAATTCACCCCTCCACTTT.

The CDR3 sequence is CASSLAPGVDYGYTF. The DNA for the CDR3 is TGTGCCAGCAGCTTGGCCCCAGGGGTGGACTATGGCTACACCTTC. V is TRBV5-4 and J is TRBJ1-2, with D possibly being TRBD1 (6 bases). This CDR3 is built from 15 residues. With 0 bases removed from V and 3 bases from J, the gap between germline ends came to 12 bases. Germline V CDR1 and CDR2: SGHNT, YYREEE (reference sequence).

The chain carries TRBV20-1 and TRBJ2-7, with D possibly matching TRBD2 (5 bases). The V end was cut by 0 bases, the J end by 7 bases, with 7 bases between. Germline CDR1 is DFQATT and CDR2 is SNEGSKA (reference sequence). The CDR3 runs 11 residues. CDR3 in DNA: TGCAGTGCTAGAGACTCGGGGGAGCAGTACTTC. Residues: CSARDSGEQYF.